The following is a T cell receptor beta chain sequence with its context. Its target is not known. This sample was taken from a study of CD8+CD57+ T cells in acquired aplastic anemia. Study-level information: CD4+ and CD8+ cells, once sorted, gave DNA averaging approximately 3 ug. Healthy donor CD4+ samples were sequenced to a depth that averaged around 11 million reads. Regarding the study as a whole: A set of twenty-nine CD8+ CDR3 sequences was shared between patients and controls, and these sequences appeared highly expressed in patients. CD8+ Simpson's diversity did not differ significantly between patients and controls.

This CDR3 has 17 amino acids. Germline-derived CDR1 and CDR2 are LGHNA and YNFKEQ. V was shortened by 1 base and J by 1 base, with 17 bases between the two germline ends. CDR3 and TCR beta VDJ profiling relied on a genomic DNA template. Using its own MiXCR run on the reads, TCRdb lists one record per CDR3 protein. The sample lists about 210,000 distinct CDR3 sequences, about a third occurring once. Specimen: sorted CD4+, CD8+, or CD8+CD57+ T cells (not recorded which) from PBMCs. The receptor was isolated from a human donor in good health, serving as a control. V usage is TRBV4-2 and J usage is TRBJ2-7; D is unresolved. The CDR3 loop reads CASSQGSITPTSYEQYF. In nucleotides, the CDR3 is TGTGCCAGCAGCCAAGGATCGATAACCCCTACGTCCTACGAGCAGTACTTC.